This TCR beta chain was captured in a study of CD8 T cells in Susac syndrome. Study-wide results and caveats: The authors acknowledged that the study's TCR sequencing and HLA analysis involved relatively few individuals.

With regard to this clonotype: Its specificity is unknown.

Reverse transcription of about 0.5 to 1 ug RNA used random hexamers. By means of immunoSEQ multiplex PCR, TCR beta CDR3 spanning 54 Vbeta and 13 Jbeta underwent amplification. Each CDR3 protein gets one entry after TCRdb re-called the immunoSEQ multiplex PCR reads with MiXCR. This sample has 200,000 to 300,000 distinct CDR3 sequences, with roughly 93% found just once. Each multiple sclerosis control was a treatment-naive patient with relapsing-remitting disease that was either stable or active. Isolation of CD8+ and CD4+ T cells was performed negatively, whereas enrichment of TEMRA cells was done by FACS. The TCR originated in a human donor with multiple sclerosis. The sequenced material came from CD4+ T cells from PBMCs.

The CDR3 loop is CASSHSSNQPQHF. Here the CDR3 DNA reads TGTGCCAGCAGCCATTCTAGCAATCAGCCCCAGCATTTT. V and J are TRBV9 and TRBJ1-5; D uncertain. V lost 4 bases to trimming and J lost 0 bases, with 5 bases between them. The CDR3 totals 13 residues. CDR1 and CDR2 from the germline V gene are SGDLS and YYNGEE.